Each of the 30 T cell receptor beta chains below was sequenced from the same sample in a study of T cells after yellow fever vaccination. TCRdb fed the 5' RACE reads into MiXCR, producing one record per CDR3 protein. The table lists 620,000 or so distinct CDR3 sequences, about a sixth of them singletons. Source: PBMCs, taken less than 6 days after the first yellow fever vaccination. The receptors were sampled from a man aged 18-30 years who received the YFV17D yellow fever vaccine.

The chain is built from TRBV19 and TRBJ2-1; D is possibly TRBD2 (7 bases). CDR3 length: 15 amino acids. Between the trimmed V and J ends, which lost 10 bases and 8 bases, there was a span of 24 bases. Germline lookup yields CDR1 LNHDA and CDR2 SQIVND (reference sequence). CDR3: CATPLGGGGMDEQFF. DNA of the CDR3: TGTGCCACGCCCCTGGGGGGGGGGGGCATGGATGAGCAGTTCTTC.

The V and J genes are TRBV7-8 and TRBJ1-2, with TRBD1 as a possible D gene (5 bases). This CDR3 contains 14 residues. Germline V CDR1 and CDR2: SGHVS, FQNEAQ. V dropped 2 bases and J dropped 4 bases, with 11 bases sitting between them. CDR3 DNA sequence: TGTGCCAGCAGCTTAAGGGGTTGGAGCTATGGCTACACCTTC. Its translation: CASSLRGWSYGYTF.

This clonotype has a handful of counts. The rearrangement joins TRBV10-3 to TRBJ1-4; tentative D call: TRBD1 (5 bases). The CDR3 is made up of 17 amino acids. From germline, CDR1 is ENHRY and CDR2 SYGVKD. The V end was cut by 1 base, the J end by 7 bases, with 19 bases between. The CDR3 region is CAISEFVGAKVGEKLFF. In DNA, the CDR3 is TGTGCCATCAGTGAGTTCGTCGGGGCTAAAGTCGGTGAAAAACTGTTTTTT.

This chain joins TRBV4-2 and TRBJ1-3; D is possibly TRBD1 (5 bases). Germline V gives CDR1 LGHNA, CDR2 YNFKEQ. The length of the CDR3 is 16 residues. Trimming took 1 base from V and 1 from J, leaving 11 bases between them. CDR3 sequence (DNA): TGTGCCAGCAGCCAAGCCGGGACCACATCTGGAAACACCATATATTTT. It codes for CASSQAGTTSGNTIYF.

J is TRBJ1-2 and V is TRBV20-1, with 8 bases fitting TRBD1. Unmatched junction bases numbered 12, after V lost 1 base and J lost 8 bases. CDR1 is DFQATT and CDR2 is SNEGSKA in the germline V gene (reference sequence). The CDR3 has 15 amino acids. CDR3 sequence (DNA): TGCAGTGCTAGAGGCGGGGCAGGGGGCGCAAGCGGCTACACCTTC. Its protein product is CSARGGAGGASGYTF.

This chain uses TRBV29-1 with TRBJ2-7, with 9 bases lining up with TRBD1. The germline V gene encodes CDR1 SQVTM and CDR2 ANQGSEA. The CDR3 totals 12 residues. After removal of 4 bases from V and 6 bases from J, the junction contained 4 bases not matched to a gene. CDR3 nucleotides: TGCAGCGTTGGGGACAGGGTTGGCGAGCAGTACTTC. Translated, it gives CSVGDRVGEQYF.

The V gene is TRBV6-5, the J gene TRBJ2-2; unclear D gene. CDR1 and CDR2 from the germline V gene are MNHEY and SVGAGI. Trimming removed 1 base at V and 3 bases at J, with 6 bases between. The CDR3 sequence is 14 residues long. CDR3 sequence: CASSYLSDTGELFF. In DNA form, the CDR3 reads TGTGCCAGCAGTTACTTGAGCGACACCGGGGAGCTGTTTTTT.

This clonotype appeared once. The chain uses TRBV7-6 and TRBJ2-5; 11 bases map to TRBD2. The V segment lost 5 bases and the J segment 4 bases; nucleotides outside the gene matches: 6. Per the germline V gene, CDR1 is SGHVS and CDR2 is FNYEAQ. The CDR3 runs to 15 residues. CDR3 protein: CASSRILAGGETQYF. In DNA form, the CDR3 reads TGTGCCAGCAGCCGAATTCTAGCGGGGGGAGAGACCCAGTACTTC.

This clonotype was found a few times. The V and J genes are TRBV29-1 and TRBJ1-5; tentatively, D is TRBD1 (5 bases). Trimming stripped 7 bases from V and 2 bases from J, with 12 bases between. CDR1 is SQVTM and CDR2 is ANQGSEA in the germline V gene. The CDR3 consists of 13 residues. The CDR3 DNA reads TGCAGCGCTGATGGGGGAGGCAATCAGCCCCAGCATTTT. This gives the protein CSADGGGNQPQHF.

The chain has TRBV5-1 and TRBJ2-1; 9 bases are a match to TRBD1. The V segment lost 0 bases and the J segment 8 bases; nucleotides outside the gene matches: 6. Germline V gives CDR1 SGHRS, CDR2 YFSETQ. The CDR3 has 15 amino acids. In DNA form, the CDR3 reads TGCGCCAGCAGCTTGGAAAGGACAGGGGTGGATGAGCAGTTCTTC. This encodes CASSLERTGVDEQFF.

This chain links TRBV13 with TRBJ1-1, with 7 bases lining up with TRBD1. Losses at the gene ends were 3 bases for V and 11 bases for J; bases not matched to a gene: 6. CDR3 length: 12 residues. CDR1 and CDR2 from the germline V gene are PRHDT and FYEKMQ (reference sequence). CDR3 sequence reads: CASSFDTGVAFF. DNA for the CDR3: TGTGCCAGCAGCTTCGACACAGGGGTTGCTTTCTTT.

This clonotype has only a few counts. This chain links TRBV7-8 with TRBJ2-2; D is uncertain. The CDR3 extends over 16 amino acids. In germline, CDR1 is SGHVS, CDR2 FQNEAQ. V lost 4 bases and J lost 6, with 18 bases in between. The CDR3 reads CASSSSGVVRSGELFF. The CDR3 nucleotides are TGTGCCAGCAGCTCAAGTGGGGTGGTGAGATCCGGGGAGCTGTTTTTT.

On this clonotype itself: This may be a read error: a much more frequent sequence differs by one nucleotide. The conserved closing phenylalanine or tryptophan is absent in this CDR3, likely reflecting a read error. The chain couples TRBV7-9 to TRBJ2-5; D may be TRBD2 (5 bases). The CDR3 contains 15 residues. Trimming removed 5 bases at V and 3 bases at J, with 16 bases between. Germline V gene lookup returns CDR1 SEHNR and CDR2 FQNEAQ (reference sequence). The CDR3 sequence is CASSARPVEEETQYL. CDR3 nucleotide sequence: TGTGCCAGCAGCGCCCGCCCCGTGGAGGAAGAGACCCAGTACTTA.

The J gene is TRBJ1-2, the V gene TRBV7-9; no clear D gene. V was trimmed by 4 bases and J by 5 bases, leaving 14 bases between them. There are 14 residues in the CDR3. Germline CDR1 and CDR2: SEHNR and FQNEAQ (reference sequence). As DNA, the CDR3 is TGTGCCAGCAGCTCGGCGTGGGGAGGGTATGGCTACACCTTC. It encodes CASSSAWGGYGYTF.

The chain couples TRBV9 to TRBJ1-6; D gene ambiguous. Trimming removed 4 bases from V and 10 bases from J, with 9 bases in between. CDR1 is SGDLS, CDR2 YYNGEE, per germline. The CDR3 covers 12 residues. The CDR3 reads CASSLGVSPLHF. The CDR3 DNA reads TGTGCCAGCAGCCTCGGGGTCTCACCCCTCCACTTT.

This clonotype was detected a few times. V is TRBV28 and J is TRBJ2-7, with TRBD1 matching over 9 bases. CDR1 is MDHEN, CDR2 SYDVKM, per germline. V lost 10 bases, J lost 4 bases, and 11 bases stayed unmatched. The CDR3 runs to 14 residues. For the CDR3, the DNA is TGTGCCACTCGAGACAGGGGGTTACCTTACGAGCAGTACGTC. Protein: CATRDRGLPYEQYV.

This rearrangement joins TRBV6-5 to TRBJ2-7; no reliable D call. There are 13 residues in the CDR3. Trimming removed 2 bases at V and 6 bases at J, with 11 bases between. CDR1 is MNHEY, CDR2 SVGAGI, per germline. In DNA form, the CDR3 reads TGTGCCAGCAGTTACGACCCCGTTTCCGAGCAGTACTTC. This encodes CASSYDPVSEQYF.

This clonotype showed up just a few times. V usage is TRBV12-3 or TRBV12-4 and J usage is TRBJ2-3; D is uncertain. The ends were cut back, 7 bases at V and 6 bases at J, with 11 bases in the middle. The CDR3 consists of 12 residues. The DNA of the CDR3 is TGTGCCAGCACCCGAGTCCGGGATACGCAGTATTTT. Its translation: CASTRVRDTQYF.

This clonotype appeared a few times. V usage is TRBV5-5 and J usage is TRBJ2-5; D may be TRBD1 (5 bases). The ends were cut back, 5 bases at V and 4 bases at J, with 15 bases in the middle. Germline loops: CDR1 SGHKS, CDR2 YYEKEE (reference sequence). This CDR3 region has 14 residues. Here the CDR3 reads CASRKGAQAETQYF. For the CDR3, the DNA is TGTGCCAGCAGAAAAGGGGCACAGGCAGAGACCCAGTACTTC.

V and J are TRBV4-1 and TRBJ2-1; the D is unclear. V lost 0 bases, J lost 11 bases, and 5 bases lay in between. The CDR3 runs 11 residues. The germline CDR1 and CDR2 sequences are MGHRA and YSYEKL. The CDR3 is CASSQDGKQFF. The CDR3 nucleotides read TGCGCCAGCAGCCAAGATGGCAAGCAGTTCTTC.

The genes are TRBV7-2 and TRBJ2-3, with 7 bases matching TRBD2. J lost 5 bases, V lost 5 bases, and 10 bases had no gene match. Germline V gene data show CDR1 as SGHTA and CDR2 as FQGNSA. The CDR3 is 15 amino acids. CDR3 sequence: CASSPYGQRGDTQYF. The CDR3 DNA reads TGTGCCAGCAGCCCCTATGGGCAGCGGGGAGATACGCAGTATTTT.

V gene TRBV11-2 combines with J gene TRBJ2-1, with D perhaps matching TRBD2 (6 bases). The germline V and J ends were trimmed by 6 bases and 5 bases, with 14 bases remaining between them. The germline V gene encodes CDR1 SGHAT and CDR2 FQNNGV. The length of the CDR3 is 14 residues. The CDR3, as DNA: TGTGCCAGCAGGTTCCGGGGGAGCCACAATGAGCAGTTCTTC. Amino acids: CASRFRGSHNEQFF.

This clonotype appeared a few times. The chain carries TRBV7-9 and TRBJ1-6, with D possibly matching TRBD1 (5 bases). The CDR3 is 14 residues long. Trimming removed 2 bases at V and 5 bases at J, with 7 bases between. Germline V gene sequence: CDR1 SEHNR, CDR2 FQNEAQ (reference sequence). CDR3 DNA sequence: TGTGCCAGCAGCTTATGGGGGGATAATTCACCCCTCCACTTT. Its protein product is CASSLWGDNSPLHF.

The chain links TRBV7-9 to TRBJ1-5, with D tentatively TRBD1 (6 bases). Trimming took off 5 bases at V and 0 bases at J, with 17 bases between the two ends. The CDR3 totals 17 residues. Germline values: CDR1 SEHNR, CDR2 FQNEAQ (reference sequence). CDR3 DNA sequence: TGTGCCAGCAGCCAGGACCGGGACATTTATAGCAATCAGCCCCAGCATTTT. Amino acid sequence: CASSQDRDIYSNQPQHF.

This rearrangement joins TRBV4-3 to TRBJ2-2; TRBD1 is a possible D gene (7 bases). Between the trimmed V and J ends, which lost 2 bases and 5 bases, there was a span of 15 bases. The CDR3 consists of 16 residues. Per germline, CDR1 LGHNA and CDR2 YSLEER. CDR3 nucleotide sequence: TGCGCCAGCAGCCAACAATACAGGGGAGGAACCGGGGAGCTGTTTTTT. Protein: CASSQQYRGGTGELFF.

In its sample, this clonotype was seen a few times. This chain connects TRBV5-1 to TRBJ2-2; 7 bases fit TRBD2. The CDR3 has 14 amino acids. The germline V gene has CDR1 SGHRS and CDR2 YFSETQ. V lost 6 bases to trimming and J lost 6 bases; unmatched junction nucleotides: 8. This CDR3 is CASKGDYQSGELFF. In nucleotides, the CDR3 is TGCGCCAGCAAAGGGGACTACCAATCCGGGGAGCTGTTTTTT.

The chain is built from TRBV5-1 and TRBJ1-1; TRBD1 might be the D (5 bases). This CDR3 region has 15 residues. Germline-derived CDR1 and CDR2 are SGHRS and YFSETQ. The germline V and J ends were trimmed by 4 bases and 1 base, with 14 bases remaining between them. CDR3 amino acids: CASSADAGQNTEAFF. The DNA of the CDR3 is TGCGCCAGCAGCGCGGACGCAGGACAGAACACTGAAGCTTTCTTT. Combining the CDR3 with reference TRBV5-1 and TRBJ1-1 gives the whole variable domain KAGVTQTPRYLIKTRGQQVTLSCSPISGHRSVSWYQQTPGQGLQFLFEYFSETQRNKGNFPGRFSGRQFSNSRSEMNVSTLELGDSALYLCASSADAGQNTEAFFGQGTRLTVV.

J is TRBJ2-3 and V is TRBV28; weak D call: TRBD1 (5 bases). The ends were cut back, 4 bases at V and 1 base at J, with 12 bases in the middle. Germline values: CDR1 MDHEN, CDR2 SYDVKM. This CDR3 comprises 15 residues. In DNA form, the CDR3 reads TGTGCCAGCAGTTCTCCAGGGTCTCGCACAGATACGCAGTATTTT. Amino acid sequence: CASSSPGSRTDTQYF.

This clonotype has more than one count but fewer than ten. V usage is TRBV12-3 or TRBV12-4 and J usage is TRBJ2-3, with 7 nucleotides matching TRBD1. This CDR3 comprises 14 residues. V lost 5 bases and J lost 8; bases outside the gene matches: 10. CDR3 loop: CASSGVPTGVTQYF. The CDR3 region has the DNA TGTGCCAGCAGTGGGGTTCCAACAGGGGTTACGCAGTATTTT.

V usage is TRBV14 and J usage is TRBJ2-7; D tentatively reads TRBD1 or TRBD2 (5 bases each). V shed 5 bases and J shed 1 base, with 12 bases lying between them. CDR3 length: 14 amino acids. Per the germline V gene, CDR1 is SGHDN and CDR2 is FVKESK. The DNA of the CDR3 is TGTGCCAGCAGCGCAGGGACGGTATCCTACGAGCAGTACGTC. Its translation: CASSAGTVSYEQYV.